This TCR beta chain was obtained from a study of glioma-infiltrating T cells after dendritic cell vaccination (dated by TCRdb to 2015 to 2016). Looking at the study overall: The cohort comprised approximately 15 glioblastoma patients from Phase I and II dendritic cell vaccination trials, 9 newly diagnosed and 6 with recurrent disease. Between about 2002 and 2013, the patients were given dendritic cell vaccination pulsed with autologous tumor lysate. To make the vaccine, monocyte-derived dendritic cells were cultured for about seven days with IL-4 and GM-CSF and then pulsed overnight with autologous tumor lysate. Three intradermal dendritic cell vaccine injections were administered to patients at biweekly intervals in the arm below the axilla. In glioblastoma patients vaccinated with dendritic cells, deep sequencing of TCR beta CDR3 regions served to measure tumor-infiltrating lymphocyte content and to compare repertoires between tumor and blood. Survival after dendritic cell vaccination was correlated with TCR sequencing metrics, including TIL content and tumor-blood repertoire overlap.

The CDR3, cysteine through phenylalanine, is 14 amino acids long. Just CDR3 DNA is preserved here, 42 bases in frame from base 1. V sheds 5 bases and J sheds 3 bases, leaving 13 bases between their ends. Per the germline V gene (reference sequence), SEHNR is the CDR1 and FQNEAQ is the CDR2. TCRB CDR3 regions were amplified from approximately 2 ug genomic DNA, or all available DNA if less, using the immunoSEQ assay. The multiplex PCR relied on 60 forward primers for TCR V beta segments and 13 reverse primers for J beta segments. To estimate reads per starting template, synthetic control templates were spiked into each sample at limiting dilution. Reads of 87 bp were generated by sequencing on the Illumina HiSeq System. As for how the authors treated the data: PCR and sequencing errors were removed by a nearest neighbor algorithm that merged closely related sequences. TCR overlap was defined as the percentage of unique tumor TCR beta sequences that were also found in the peripheral blood of the same patient. What TCRdb holds here is the immuneACCESS table cut down to in-frame rearrangements. Part of the clones is not present; checked against another copy, under half of the missing clones reflect an unresolved V gene, and the others are unexplained. V, J and clone size were drawn from that table, and D and trimming were deduced from the DNA. This sample comprises about 92,000 clones, more than 75% of them detected only once. The ten most abundant clones make up 15% to 17% of the sample.

Here is what the overall study found, with its caveats: The three-group TCR overlap response model was characterized as speculative, and prospective validation of the model was stated to be required. TCR clonality showed no direct relationship with survival, which suggests that a diverse polyclonal response may be important. Higher estimated pretreatment TIL content predicted longer time to progression and overall survival after dendritic cell vaccination. The cohort was small and heterogeneous, with few patients having full blood and tumor sets and even fewer initial-recurrent tumor pairs.

Patients were selected on the basis of adequate residual fresh-frozen tumor tissue and more than two years of available survival data. None of the glioblastoma patients carried an isocitrate dehydrogenase mutation, although molecular status otherwise varied. PBMC were collected before vaccination, two weeks after the third vaccination, and at tumor progression if tumor progression occurred. The Qiagen DNeasy Blood extraction Kit was used to extract genomic DNA. As for this clone: There is no known antigen for this receptor. Within one base of it there is no much larger clone, and no base qualities were kept.

The receptor was derived from a human donor with glioblastoma. Here the sequenced sample was blood, taken before dendritic cell vaccination. This chain is built from TRBV7-9 and TRBJ1-1; TRBD1 is a possible D gene, resting on 6 matching bases. CDR3 protein: CASSQGLVYTEAFF. The sequence in DNA is TGTGCCAGCAGCCAGGGGTTGGTATACACTGAAGCTTTCTTT. The CDR3 plus the reference TRBV7-9 and TRBJ1-1 genes for the other parts give the full variable domain: DTGVSQNPRHKITKRGQNVTFRCDPISEHNRLYWYRQTLGQGPEFLTYFQNEAQLEKSRLLSDRFSAERPKGSFSTLEIQRTEQGDSAMYLCASSQGLVYTEAFFGQGTRLTVV.